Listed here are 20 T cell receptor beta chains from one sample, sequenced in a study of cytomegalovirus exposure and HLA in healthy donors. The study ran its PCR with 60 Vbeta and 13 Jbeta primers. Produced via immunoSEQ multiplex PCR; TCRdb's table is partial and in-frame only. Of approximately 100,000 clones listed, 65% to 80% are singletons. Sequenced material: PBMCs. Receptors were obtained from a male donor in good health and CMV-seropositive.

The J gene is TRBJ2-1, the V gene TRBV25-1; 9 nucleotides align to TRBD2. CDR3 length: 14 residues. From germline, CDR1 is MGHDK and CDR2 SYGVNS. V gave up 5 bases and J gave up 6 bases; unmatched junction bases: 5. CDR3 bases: TGTGCCAGCAGTCTGGGGACTAGCCGCAATGAGCAGTTCTTC. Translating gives CASSLGTSRNEQFF.

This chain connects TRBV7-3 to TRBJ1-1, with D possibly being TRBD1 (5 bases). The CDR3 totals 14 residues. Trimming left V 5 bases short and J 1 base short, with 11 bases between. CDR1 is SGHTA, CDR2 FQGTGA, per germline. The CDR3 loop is CASSPWGGNTEAFF. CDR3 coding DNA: TGTGCCAGCAGCCCTTGGGGGGGGAACACTGAAGCTTTCTTT.

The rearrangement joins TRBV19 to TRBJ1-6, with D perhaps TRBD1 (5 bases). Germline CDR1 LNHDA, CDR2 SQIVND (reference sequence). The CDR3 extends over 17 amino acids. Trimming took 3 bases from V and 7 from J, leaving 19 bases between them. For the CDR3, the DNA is TGTGCCAGTAGTATTTATTTGGAGACAGCAAACAATTCACCCCTCCACTTT. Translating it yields CASSIYLETANNSPLHF.

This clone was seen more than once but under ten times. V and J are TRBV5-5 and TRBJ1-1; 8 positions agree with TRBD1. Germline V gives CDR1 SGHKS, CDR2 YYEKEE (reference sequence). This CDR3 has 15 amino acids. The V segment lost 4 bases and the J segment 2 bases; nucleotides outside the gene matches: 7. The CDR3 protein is CASSISQGVNTEAFF. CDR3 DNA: TGTGCCAGCAGCATCTCACAGGGGGTAAACACTGAAGCTTTCTTT.

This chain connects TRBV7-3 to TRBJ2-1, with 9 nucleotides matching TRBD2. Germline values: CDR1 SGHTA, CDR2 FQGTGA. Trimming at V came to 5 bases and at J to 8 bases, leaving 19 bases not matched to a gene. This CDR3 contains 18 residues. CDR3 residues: CASSPAPPRAGGRDEQFF. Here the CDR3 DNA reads TGTGCCAGCAGCCCAGCCCCTCCTAGGGCGGGGGGGCGGGATGAGCAGTTCTTC.

CDR3 residues: CASSEEWSNTGELFF. CDR3 coding DNA: TGTGCCAGCAGCGAGGAGTGGTCGAACACCGGGGAGCTGTTTTTT. The chain joins TRBV5-6 to TRBJ2-2; D is ambiguous. Germline loops: CDR1 SGHDT, CDR2 YYEEEE. CDR3 length: 15 residues. The ends were cut back, 4 bases at V and 0 bases at J, with 10 bases in the middle.

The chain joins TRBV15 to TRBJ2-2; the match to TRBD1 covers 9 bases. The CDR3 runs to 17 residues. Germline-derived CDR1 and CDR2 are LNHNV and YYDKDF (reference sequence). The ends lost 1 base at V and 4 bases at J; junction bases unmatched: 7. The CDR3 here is CATSRGRDRVGTGELFF. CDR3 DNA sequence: TGTGCCACCAGCAGAGGCCGGGACAGGGTGGGCACCGGGGAGCTGTTTTTT. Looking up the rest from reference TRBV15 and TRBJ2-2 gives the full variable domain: DAMVIQNPRYQVTQFGKPVTLSCSQTLNHNVMYWYQQKSSQAPKLLFHYYDKDFNNEADTPDNFQSRRPNTSFCFLDIRSPGLGDTAMYLCATSRGRDRVGTGELFFGEGSRLTVL.

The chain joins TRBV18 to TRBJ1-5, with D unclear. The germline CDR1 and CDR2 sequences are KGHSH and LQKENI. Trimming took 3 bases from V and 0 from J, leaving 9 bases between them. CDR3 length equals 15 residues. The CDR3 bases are TGTGCCAGCTCACCCCTGGGCAGTAGCAATCAGCCCCAGCATTTT. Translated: CASSPLGSSNQPQHF.

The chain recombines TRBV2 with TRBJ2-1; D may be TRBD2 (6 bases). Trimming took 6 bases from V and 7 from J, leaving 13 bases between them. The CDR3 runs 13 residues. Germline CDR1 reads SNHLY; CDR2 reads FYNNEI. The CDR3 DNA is TGTGCCAGCAGGGAAAAGACTAGGAATGAGCAGTTCTTC. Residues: CASREKTRNEQFF.

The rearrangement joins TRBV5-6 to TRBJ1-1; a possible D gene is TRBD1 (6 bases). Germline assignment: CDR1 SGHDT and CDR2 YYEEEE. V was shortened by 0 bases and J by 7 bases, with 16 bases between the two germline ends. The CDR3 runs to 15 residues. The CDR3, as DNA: TGTGCCAGCAGCTTGGTGCGTGGGACACTCAGTGAAGCTTTCTTT. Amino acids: CASSLVRGTLSEAFF.

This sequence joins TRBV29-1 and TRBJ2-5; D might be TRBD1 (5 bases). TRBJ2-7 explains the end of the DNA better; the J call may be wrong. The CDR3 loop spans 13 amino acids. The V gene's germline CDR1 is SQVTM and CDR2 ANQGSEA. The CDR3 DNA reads TGCAGCGCCCTCGTGGACAACTCCTACGAGCAGTACTTC. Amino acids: CSALVDNSYEQYF.

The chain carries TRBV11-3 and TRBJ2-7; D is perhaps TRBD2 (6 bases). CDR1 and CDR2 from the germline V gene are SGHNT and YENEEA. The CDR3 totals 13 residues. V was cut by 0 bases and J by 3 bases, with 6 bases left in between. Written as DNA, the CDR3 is TGTGCCAGCAGCTTAGATAGCGGCTACGAGCAGTACTTC. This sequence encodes CASSLDSGYEQYF.

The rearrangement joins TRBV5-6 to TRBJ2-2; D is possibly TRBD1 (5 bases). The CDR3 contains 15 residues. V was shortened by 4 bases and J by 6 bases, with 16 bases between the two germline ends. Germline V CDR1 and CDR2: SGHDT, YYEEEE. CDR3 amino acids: CASSRWWIGAGELFF. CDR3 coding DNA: TGTGCCAGCAGCCGTTGGTGGATAGGGGCCGGGGAGCTGTTTTTT.

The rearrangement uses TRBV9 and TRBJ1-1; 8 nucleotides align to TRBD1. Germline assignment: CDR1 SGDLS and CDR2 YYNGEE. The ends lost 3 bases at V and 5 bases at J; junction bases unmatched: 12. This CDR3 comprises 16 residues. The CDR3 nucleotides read TGTGCCAGCAGCGATACTTCTGACAGGGGAGGAACTGAAGCTTTCTTT. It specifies CASSDTSDRGGTEAFF.

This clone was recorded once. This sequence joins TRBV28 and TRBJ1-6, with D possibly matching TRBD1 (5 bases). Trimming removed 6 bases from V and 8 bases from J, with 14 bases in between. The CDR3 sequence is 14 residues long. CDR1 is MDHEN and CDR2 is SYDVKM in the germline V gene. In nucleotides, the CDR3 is TGTGCCAGCAGCCAAGGGGATTTGGATTCACCCCTCCACTTT. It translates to CASSQGDLDSPLHF. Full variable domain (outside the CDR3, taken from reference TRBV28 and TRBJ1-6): DVKVTQSSRYLVKRTGEKVFLECVQDMDHENMFWYRQDPGLGLRLIYFSYDVKMKEKGDIPEGYSVSREKKERFSLILESASTNQTSMYLCASSQGDLDSPLHFGNGTRLTVT.

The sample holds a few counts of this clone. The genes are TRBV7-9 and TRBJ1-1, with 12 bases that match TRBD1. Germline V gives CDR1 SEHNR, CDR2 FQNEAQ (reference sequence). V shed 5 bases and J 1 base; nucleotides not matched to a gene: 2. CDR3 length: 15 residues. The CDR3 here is CASSGTGGKNTEAFF. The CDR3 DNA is TGTGCCAGCAGCGGGACAGGGGGCAAGAACACTGAAGCTTTCTTT.

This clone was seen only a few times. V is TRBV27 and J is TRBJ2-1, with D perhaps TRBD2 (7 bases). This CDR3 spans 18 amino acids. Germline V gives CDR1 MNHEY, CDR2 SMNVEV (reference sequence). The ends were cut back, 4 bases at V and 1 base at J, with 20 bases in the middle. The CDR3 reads CASSSYWGGAESYNEQFF. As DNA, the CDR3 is TGTGCCAGCAGTTCCTACTGGGGGGGGGCCGAGTCCTACAATGAGCAGTTCTTC.

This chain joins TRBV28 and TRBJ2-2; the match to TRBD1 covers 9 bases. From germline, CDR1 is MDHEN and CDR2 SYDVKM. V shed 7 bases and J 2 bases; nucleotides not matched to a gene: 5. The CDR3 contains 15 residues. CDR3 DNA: TGTGCCAGCAAACCGGGACAGGGCAACACCGGGGAGCTGTTTTTT. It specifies CASKPGQGNTGELFF.

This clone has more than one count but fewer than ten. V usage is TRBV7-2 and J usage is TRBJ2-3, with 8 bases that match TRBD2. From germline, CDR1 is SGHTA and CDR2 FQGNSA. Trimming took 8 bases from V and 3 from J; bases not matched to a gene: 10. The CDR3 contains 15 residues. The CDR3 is CASGVSGVATDTQYF. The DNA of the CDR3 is TGTGCCAGCGGAGTTAGCGGGGTGGCAACAGATACGCAGTATTTT.

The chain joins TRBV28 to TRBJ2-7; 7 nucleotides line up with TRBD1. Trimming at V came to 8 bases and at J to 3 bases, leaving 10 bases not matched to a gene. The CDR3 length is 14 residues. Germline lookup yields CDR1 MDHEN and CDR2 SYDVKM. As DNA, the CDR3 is TGTGCCAGCCGTAGACAGGGTCCCCTCTACGAGCAGTACTTC. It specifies CASRRQGPLYEQYF. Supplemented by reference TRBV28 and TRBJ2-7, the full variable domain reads DVKVTQSSRYLVKRTGEKVFLECVQDMDHENMFWYRQDPGLGLRLIYFSYDVKMKEKGDIPEGYSVSREKKERFSLILESASTNQTSMYLCASRRQGPLYEQYFGPGTRLTVT.